Detailed here is one T cell receptor (beta chain). Sequence at one end of the junction differs from germline and may be a read error. TCRdb called the 5' RACE reads again in MiXCR, with one record for every CDR3 protein. The table has approximately 69,000 distinct CDR3 sequences, around 11% seen once. The data belong to a study of early T cells in non-severe SARS-CoV-2 infection. CDR1 is SNHLY, CDR2 FYNNEI, per germline. CDR3 length: 15 amino acids. The clonotype was recovered from an adult who was a healthcare worker with PCR-confirmed SARS-CoV-2 infection or an uninfected control (not recorded which). The chain joins TRBV2 to TRBJ2-1; TRBD2 matches 14 bases. Sequenced: whole blood. CDR3 amino acids: CASRKGLAGVNVQFF. CDR3 DNA: TGTGCCAGCAGAAAGGGACTAGCGGGAGTAAATGTGCAGTTCTTC.